A selection of T cell receptor beta chains follows, all from one sample in a study of T cell responses to AZD1222 COVID-19 vaccine. The data were produced by immunoSEQ multiplex PCR, yet TCRdb's version contains in-frame clones alone and is incomplete. The top ten hold just under 5% of the sample, which has around 60,000 clones, approximately 90% seen once. The material was peripheral blood, obtained on day 0 of AZD1222 vaccination. The receptors shown here come from an adult in good health. Both conserved end residues are part of each CDR3. The order of the fields is clone size, V gene, J gene, D gene, CDR3 DNA, CDR3 protein. The D gene is left open where the match is weak. The size field is filled for only some rows; it gives once, few, many or a size class.

once	TRBV18	TRBJ1-1	-	TGTGCCAGCTCAAGGGAAGGGCCTGGGACTGAAGCTTTCTTT	CASSREGPGTEAFF
-	TRBV2	TRBJ1-6	-	TGTGCCAGCAGTGAAAGTTGGACAGCTCAGAGCTCCTATAATTCACCCCTCCACTTT	CASSESWTAQSSYNSPLHF
few	TRBV15	TRBJ1-1	TRBD1	TGTGCCACCAGCAGAGGCGGGACAGCCACTGAAGCTTTCTTT	CATSRGGTATEAFF
-	TRBV24-1	TRBJ1-3	-	TGTGCCACCAGTGATTTGAGTCCAGGGATTTCTGGAAACACCATATATTTT	CATSDLSPGISGNTIYF
-	TRBV5-5	TRBJ1-4	-	TGTGCCAGCAGCTTGACAGCAACTAATGAAAAACTGTTTTTT	CASSLTATNEKLFF
-	TRBV4-2	TRBJ1-2	-	TGTGCCAGCAGCCAAGAGGGGTCCTATGGCTACACCTTC	CASSQEGSYGYTF
-	TRBV27	TRBJ2-1	-	TGTGCCAGCAGTTTATCGGGGGACCCTTACAATGAGCAGTTCTTC	CASSLSGDPYNEQFF
-	TRBV5-1	TRBJ2-1	-	TGCGCCAGCAGCTTGCCTAGCAATGAGCAGTTCTTC	CASSLPSNEQFF
-	TRBV2	TRBJ1-5	TRBD1	TGTGCCAGCAGTAGACAGGGAGTAGACAATCAGCCCCAGCATTTT	CASSRQGVDNQPQHF
-	TRBV6-5	TRBJ2-3	TRBD2	TGTGCCAGCACGGAGCGGGGGGTCACAGATACGCAGTATTTT	CASTERGVTDTQYF
few	TRBV4-1	TRBJ1-5	-	TGCGCCAGCAGCCTTGATGGGGGGCTTGGCAATCAGCCCCAGCATTTT	CASSLDGGLGNQPQHF
once	TRBV30	TRBJ1-2	-	TGTGCCTGGAGTGTACGCGGTAGGGGCCAAGGCTATGGCTACACCTTC	CAWSVRGRGQGYGYTF
-	TRBV7-9	TRBJ1-2	-	TGTGCCAGCAGCCGTACTCCGGAGGGGGGTGCTGGCTACACCTTC	CASSRTPEGGAGYTF
-	TRBV5-5	TRBJ1-3	-	TGTGCCAGCAGCTCAGGGGTCTCTGGAAACACCATATATTTT	CASSSGVSGNTIYF
-	TRBV7-3	TRBJ2-1	TRBD1	TGTGCCAGCAGCTTAGGAGCAGGGGGCCAGAGCTCCTACAATGAGCAGTTCTTC	CASSLGAGGQSSYNEQFF
-	TRBV19	TRBJ2-5	TRBD1	TGTGCCAGTAGTGTGGACAGGGGAGAGACCCAGTACTTC	CASSVDRGETQYF
-	TRBV29-1	TRBJ1-1	TRBD1	TGCAGCGTTGAAGATCCTGGGGACAGGGGAGTGGCCCCTGAAGCTTTCTTT	CSVEDPGDRGVAPEAFF
-	TRBV7-8	TRBJ1-5	-	TGTGCCAGCAGCTTAGGCGGGCAGAGAAATCAGCCCCAGCATTTT	CASSLGGQRNQPQHF
once	TRBV19	TRBJ1-2	TRBD1	TGTGCCAGTAGTACCGGGACAGCAATTAACTATGGCTACACCTTC	CASSTGTAINYGYTF
-	TRBV7-3	TRBJ2-2	-	TGTGCCAGCAGCTTGCTGAACACCGGGGAGCTGTTTTTT	CASSLLNTGELFF
-	TRBV6-5	TRBJ1-5	-	TGTGCCAGCAGTTACTCGCCAGGGCCCCTGGGGCCCCAGCATTTT	CASSYSPGPLGPQHF
-	TRBV12-5	TRBJ2-2	TRBD2	TGTGCTAGTGGTTTCGGGACTACCCCCGACACCGGGGAGCTGTTTTTT	CASGFGTTPDTGELFF
-	TRBV25-1	TRBJ2-7	-	TGTGCCAGCAGTGAATTGGACGAGCAGTACTTC	CASSELDEQYF
-	TRBV15	TRBJ1-1	TRBD1	TGTGCCACCAGCAGGGACAGGGTGAACACTGAAGCTTTCTTT	CATSRDRVNTEAFF
-	TRBV10-1	TRBJ2-2	-	TGCGCCAGCAGTGAGACCGACAGCACGAACACCGGGGAGCTGTTTTTT	CASSETDSTNTGELFF
-	TRBV10-1	TRBJ1-1	-	TGCGCCAGCAGTGACGGGGGCATGAACACTGAAGCTTTCTTT	CASSDGGMNTEAFF
-	TRBV19	TRBJ1-4	-	TGTGCCAGTAGTGCACGATCCTATGAAAAACTGTTTTTT	CASSARSYEKLFF
-	TRBV2	TRBJ2-3	-	TGTGCCAGCAAGGTTGGCGGTACAGATACGCAGTATTTT	CASKVGGTDTQYF
-	TRBV9	TRBJ1-2	-	TGTGCCAGCAGCGTAGATGAGGGAACCTACTATGGCTACACCTTC	CASSVDEGTYYGYTF
-	TRBV10-3	TRBJ1-2	TRBD1	TGTGCCATCAGTGAGTGGGGGACAGGGGGTAACCCCCCGGATGGCTACACCTTC	CAISEWGTGGNPPDGYTF
-	TRBV7-6	TRBJ2-5	TRBD2	TGTGCCAGCAGCTTAGTGGGCCGCGGACTAGGAGGGACCCAGTACTTC	CASSLVGRGLGGTQYF
-	TRBV6-5	TRBJ1-6	-	TGTGCCAGCAGAAGACAGGTGGACGATAATTCACCCCTCCACTTT	CASRRQVDDNSPLHF
-	TRBV3-1/TRBV3-2	TRBJ2-7	-	TGTGCCAGCAGCCAAAACCTCCTGGCCTACGAGCAGTACTTC	CASSQNLLAYEQYF
-	TRBV4-1	TRBJ2-7	TRBD1	TGCGCCAGCAGCCAAGGGGGGACAGCCTCCTACGAGCAGTACTTC	CASSQGGTASYEQYF
-	TRBV4-1	TRBJ1-2	-	TGCGCCAGCAGCCAAGAATTCGACTGGATGACAGCAAACTATGGCTACACCTTC	CASSQEFDWMTANYGYTF
-	TRBV4-1	TRBJ1-5	-	TGCGCCAGCAGCCAAGAACGGGGTCGTCAGCCCCAGCATTTT	CASSQERGRQPQHF
-	TRBV7-8	TRBJ1-6	-	TGTGCCAGCAGCTTAGCGCAGGGGAATAATTCACCCCTCCACTTT	CASSLAQGNNSPLHF
-	TRBV23-1	TRBJ2-2	-	TGCGCCAGCAGTAAGACAGATAGTAAGACCGGGGAGCTGTTTTTT	CASSKTDSKTGELFF
-	TRBV18	TRBJ2-7	TRBD1	TGTGCCAGCTCACCGGACAGGGGGCCCTACGAGCAGTACTTC	CASSPDRGPYEQYF
-	TRBV19	TRBJ2-2	-	TGTGCCAGTAGTATAGTCTGGGGTTGGACCGGGGAGCTGTTTTTT	CASSIVWGWTGELFF
-	TRBV6-2/TRBV6-3	TRBJ2-2	-	TGTGCCAGCAGTTTACGACAGGTGACGGCGGCCGGGGAGCTGTTTTTT	CASSLRQVTAAGELFF
-	TRBV4-1	TRBJ1-2	-	TGCGCCAGCAGCCAAGCTGAATACAACTATGGCTACACCTTC	CASSQAEYNYGYTF
-	TRBV6-5	TRBJ1-5	-	TGTGCCAGCATGAGGGCGTTGGGGGTAGGACAGCCCCAGCATTTT	CASMRALGVGQPQHF
-	TRBV7-2	TRBJ1-2	-	TGTGCCAGCAGCCCCCGAGGGGGGCTCGATGGCTACACCTTC	CASSPRGGLDGYTF
-	TRBV9	TRBJ2-5	TRBD1	TGTGCCAGCAGCGAGACAGGGGGGAGGCTAGAGACCCAGTACTTC	CASSETGGRLETQYF
-	TRBV18	TRBJ1-1	TRBD1	TGTGCCACTCGAGGGACAGATACTGAAGCTTTCTTT	CATRGTDTEAFF
-	TRBV6-5	TRBJ2-1	-	TGTGCCAGCAGTTACAAGCGGCCGAGCTCCTACAATGAGCAGTTCTTC	CASSYKRPSSYNEQFF
-	TRBV5-1	TRBJ1-6	TRBD1	TGCGCCAGCAGTCTTACCTCCGGGACAGATAATTCACCCCTCCACTTT	CASSLTSGTDNSPLHF
once	TRBV7-9	TRBJ1-2	-	TGTGCCAGCAGCTTAGAGCGGCGTGGCTACACCTTC	CASSLERRGYTF
-	TRBV11-2	TRBJ2-7	TRBD1	TGTGCCAGCAGCTCCTATGGACAGGCTGACTACGAGCAGTACTTC	CASSSYGQADYEQYF
-	TRBV18	TRBJ1-1	-	TGTGCCAGCTCACCGGGGCAGGACACTGAAGCTTTCTTT	CASSPGQDTEAFF
-	TRBV19	TRBJ1-5	-	TGTGCCAGTAGCCTTCGGACGCGAGGTCAGCCCCAGCATTTT	CASSLRTRGQPQHF
-	TRBV6-1	TRBJ2-1	TRBD2	TGTGCCAGCAGGACGGGGGGGCTCAATGAGCAGTTCTTC	CASRTGGLNEQFF
-	TRBV3-1/TRBV3-2	TRBJ1-6	-	TGTGCCAGCAGCCTGAGGCAGGGGCGTAATTCACCCCTCCACTTT	CASSLRQGRNSPLHF
-	TRBV19	TRBJ1-1	-	TGTGCCAGTAGTCCGGGGCCCGGCACTGAAGCTTTCTTT	CASSPGPGTEAFF
-	TRBV7-9	TRBJ1-2	-	TGTGCCAGCAGCTCAGGACAGATCTATGGCTACACCTTC	CASSSGQIYGYTF
once	TRBV27	TRBJ1-2	-	TGTGCCAGCAGTTCCTCCCGGACGGACCGGCGCTACACCTTC	CASSSSRTDRRYTF
-	TRBV24-1	TRBJ2-1	TRBD1	TGTGCCACCAGTGATCTGACAGGGGGCAATGAGCAGTTCTTC	CATSDLTGGNEQFF
-	TRBV12-3/TRBV12-4	TRBJ2-3	TRBD2	TGTGCCAGCAGTTCGGGACTAATGTCTCCGCAGTATTTT	CASSSGLMSPQYF